Listed below are T cell receptor beta chains from one sample, sequenced in a study of blood T cells in healthy people across ages. MiXCR, run by TCRdb on the 5' RACE reads, gives a single entry per CDR3 protein. The repertoire holds about 1,500,000 distinct CDR3 sequences, with around two fifths as singletons. Sequences were obtained from blood. The source is a young woman in good health. Both conserved end residues are trimmed from each CDR3. D genes are given only for firm matches.

CDR3 protein: AIGRGFLTDTQY
J gene: TRBJ2-3
V gene: TRBV6-5
D gene: .

CDR3 protein: ASSELGQGNIQY
J gene: TRBJ2-4
V gene: TRBV6-1
D gene: TRBD1

CDR3 protein: ASSGPSRTGQY
J gene: TRBJ2-3
V gene: TRBV7-9
D gene: .

CDR3 protein: ASSHRGRGYEQY
J gene: TRBJ2-7
V gene: TRBV4-1
D gene: TRBD1

CDR3 protein: ASRPQGSGYEQY
J gene: TRBJ2-7
V gene: TRBV7-2
D gene: .

CDR3 protein: SAPDASSYNEQF
J gene: TRBJ2-1
V gene: TRBV20-1
D gene: .

CDR3 protein: ASEPQVNQPQH
J gene: TRBJ1-5
V gene: TRBV21-1
D gene: .

CDR3 protein: ASSQVSLAGVGEQF
J gene: TRBJ2-1
V gene: TRBV4-1
D gene: TRBD2

CDR3 protein: AWSSGQSYEQY
J gene: TRBJ2-7
V gene: TRBV30
D gene: .

CDR3 protein: ASNLSGTANSPLH
J gene: TRBJ1-6
V gene: TRBV6-1
D gene: TRBD1

CDR3 protein: SVEGLARQETQY
J gene: TRBJ2-5
V gene: TRBV29-1
D gene: TRBD2

CDR3 protein: ASSPGTSGRETQY
J gene: TRBJ2-5
V gene: TRBV6-5
D gene: TRBD2

CDR3 protein: ASSRTGGGYNEQF
J gene: TRBJ2-1
V gene: TRBV9
D gene: .

CDR3 protein: SAQLRGGTDTQY
J gene: TRBJ2-3
V gene: TRBV20-1
D gene: TRBD2

CDR3 protein: ASATDTQY
J gene: TRBJ2-3
V gene: TRBV28
D gene: .

CDR3 protein: SVAGDTSTDTQY
J gene: TRBJ2-3
V gene: TRBV29-1
D gene: .

CDR3 protein: ASSLDVSGSSNEQF
J gene: TRBJ2-1
V gene: TRBV7-2
D gene: TRBD2

CDR3 protein: AWTSGTSGNEQY
J gene: TRBJ2-7
V gene: TRBV30
D gene: TRBD2

CDR3 protein: SARDSGVGNQPQH
J gene: TRBJ1-5
V gene: TRBV20-1
D gene: .

CDR3 protein: ASSVPDTDTQY
J gene: TRBJ2-3
V gene: TRBV9
D gene: .

CDR3 protein: AWSERGTGRQY
J gene: TRBJ2-5
V gene: TRBV30
D gene: .

CDR3 protein: SETVYNEQF
J gene: TRBJ2-1
V gene: TRBV29-1
D gene: .

CDR3 protein: SAPGEAPPYEQY
J gene: TRBJ2-7
V gene: TRBV20-1
D gene: .

CDR3 protein: ASSKQVNEQF
J gene: TRBJ2-1
V gene: TRBV7-2
D gene: .

CDR3 protein: ASSLGGPGETQY
J gene: TRBJ2-5
V gene: TRBV7-2
D gene: .

CDR3 protein: ASSHGLAGNNNEQF
J gene: TRBJ2-1
V gene: TRBV11-2
D gene: TRBD2

CDR3 protein: ASSQALGQRGYEQY
J gene: TRBJ2-7
V gene: TRBV14
D gene: .

CDR3 protein: ASGRGSSGANVLT
J gene: TRBJ2-6
V gene: TRBV2
D gene: .

CDR3 protein: ASSLGTGTSNYGYT
J gene: TRBJ1-2
V gene: TRBV7-2
D gene: .

CDR3 protein: SAARDRHSGNTIY
J gene: TRBJ1-3
V gene: TRBV20-1
D gene: TRBD1

CDR3 protein: ASSLTDQSYEQY
J gene: TRBJ2-7
V gene: TRBV11-1
D gene: .

CDR3 protein: ASSIGRVEGNEQF
J gene: TRBJ2-1
V gene: TRBV11-1
D gene: .

CDR3 protein: ASFPDRGTYNEQF
J gene: TRBJ2-1
V gene: TRBV19
D gene: TRBD1

CDR3 protein: ASSFRGQGNNSPLH
J gene: TRBJ1-6
V gene: TRBV9
D gene: TRBD1

CDR3 protein: ASSYSKGQGTTRAKPEAF
J gene: TRBJ1-1
V gene: TRBV6-5
D gene: TRBD1

CDR3 protein: ASSYSGVGADTQY
J gene: TRBJ2-3
V gene: TRBV6-6
D gene: .

CDR3 protein: ASSPNPGQGSYEQY
J gene: TRBJ2-7
V gene: TRBV3-1
D gene: TRBD1

CDR3 protein: ANRFSGSNEQF
J gene: TRBJ2-1
V gene: TRBV2
D gene: TRBD2

CDR3 protein: ASSLRRTVGQETQY
J gene: TRBJ2-5
V gene: TRBV5-6
D gene: .

CDR3 protein: ASSKDGTGDTEAF
J gene: TRBJ1-1
V gene: TRBV21-1
D gene: .

CDR3 protein: ASSYASGNSYSEQF
J gene: TRBJ2-1
V gene: TRBV6-6
D gene: TRBD2

CDR3 protein: ASSLGYETQY
J gene: TRBJ2-5
V gene: TRBV7-9
D gene: .

CDR3 protein: ASSLWTGGAYNEQY
J gene: .
V gene: TRBV3-1
D gene: TRBD1

CDR3 protein: SANRDLTGELF
J gene: TRBJ2-2
V gene: TRBV20-1
D gene: .

CDR3 protein: SATYHRSEDTEAF
J gene: TRBJ1-1
V gene: TRBV20-1
D gene: .

CDR3 protein: ASSSLNSGRWNEKLF
J gene: TRBJ1-4
V gene: TRBV27
D gene: .

CDR3 protein: ASSPQSYEQY
J gene: TRBJ2-7
V gene: TRBV18
D gene: .

CDR3 protein: SADWTATYNEQF
J gene: TRBJ2-1
V gene: TRBV20-1
D gene: .

CDR3 protein: SARATSGNLYEQF
J gene: TRBJ2-1
V gene: TRBV20-1
D gene: TRBD2

CDR3 protein: ASSSWTGAVNTEAF
J gene: TRBJ1-1
V gene: TRBV27
D gene: TRBD1

CDR3 protein: ASSFWSFASYNEQF
J gene: TRBJ2-1
V gene: TRBV5-6
D gene: .